Listed here are 24 T cell receptor beta chains from one sample, sequenced in a study of blood T cell repertoires in COVID-19. Some clones are missing from TCRdb's copy, which holds only in-frame ones; the method was immunoSEQ multiplex PCR. Here the sample spans approximately 150,000 clones, over 80% being singletons. The sample consisted of peripheral blood. The origin of the receptors is a woman in her 70s with acute or convalescent COVID-19.

V gene TRBV19 combines with J gene TRBJ2-6, with D maybe TRBD2 (5 bases). From germline, CDR1 is LNHDA and CDR2 SQIVND (reference sequence). V shed 7 bases and J shed 2 bases, with 15 bases lying between them. This CDR3 contains 16 residues. The CDR3 protein is CASTDRGKTGANVLTF. DNA of the CDR3: TGTGCCAGTACCGATCGAGGGAAAACTGGGGCCAACGTCCTGACTTTC.

The chain uses TRBV3-1 (or the pseudogene TRBV3-2) and TRBJ2-1; 10 bases align to TRBD2. This CDR3 is built from 15 residues. V lost 7 bases to trimming and J lost 5 bases; unmatched junction nucleotides: 8. The V gene's germline CDR1 is LGHDT and CDR2 YNNKEL (reference sequence). The CDR3 loop reads CASNSGGALNNEQFF. In DNA, the CDR3 is TGTGCCAGCAACAGCGGGGGGGCCCTAAACAATGAGCAGTTCTTC.

The chain recombines TRBV7-2 with TRBJ2-5; 9 bases fit TRBD1. The CDR3 is 15 amino acids. V trimming: 5 bases; J trimming: 5 bases; junction bases outside the gene matches: 9. Germline CDR1 and CDR2: SGHTA and FQGNSA. CDR3 amino acids: CASSRNRGRGETQYF. CDR3 nucleotide sequence: TGTGCCAGCAGCCGGAACAGGGGGCGAGGGGAGACCCAGTACTTC.

The chain employs TRBV5-6 and TRBJ1-2; unclear D gene. Germline-derived CDR1 and CDR2 are SGHDT and YYEEEE. Trimming shortened V by 4 bases and J by 8 bases, and 18 bases separated the two germline ends. CDR3 length: 14 residues. The CDR3 spells CASSANRGRGGYTF. The CDR3 nucleotides read TGTGCCAGCAGCGCGAACCGTGGACGAGGGGGCTACACCTTC.

This clone appeared a single time. The rearrangement links TRBV2 to TRBJ2-7; D might be TRBD2 (6 bases). Germline CDR1 is SNHLY and CDR2 is FYNNEI. Trimming removed 5 bases at V and 0 bases at J, with 20 bases between. This CDR3 region has 17 residues. CDR3 loop: CASSYQVTGGSSYEQYF. The DNA of the CDR3 is TGTGCCAGCAGTTACCAGGTTACCGGAGGGAGCTCCTACGAGCAGTACTTC.

The CDR3: CASSLTPRLAGALTDTQYF. CDR3 DNA sequence: TGTGCCAGCAGCTTAACCCCCCGACTAGCGGGGGCCCTCACAGATACGCAGTATTTT. The rearrangement uses TRBV7-3 and TRBJ2-3, with 12 bases aligning to TRBD2. From germline, CDR1 is SGHTA and CDR2 FQGTGA. The CDR3 consists of 19 residues. V was clipped by 0 bases and J by 2 bases; unmatched bases: 9.

V gene TRBV6-2 or TRBV6-3 combines with J gene TRBJ2-4, with a possible D match to TRBD2 (6 bases). The germline CDR1 and CDR2 sequences are MNHEY and SVGEGT. Trimming took off 5 bases at V and 8 bases at J, with 16 bases between the two ends. The CDR3 length is 14 residues. This chain's CDR3 is CASSISYGGDIQYF. CDR3 in DNA: TGTGCCAGCAGTATATCGTATGGCGGGGACATTCAGTACTTC.

The rearrangement uses TRBV24-1 and TRBJ2-3, with a weak D call TRBD2 (5 bases). Germline V gene lookup returns CDR1 KGHDR and CDR2 SFDVKD. The ends were cut back, 10 bases at V and 6 bases at J, with 13 bases in the middle. The CDR3 covers 12 residues. The CDR3 coding sequence is TGTGCCACGCAAAAGCCGGGGGATACGCAGTATTTT. Translated, it gives CATQKPGDTQYF.

The chain recombines TRBV19 with TRBJ1-4, with TRBD1 matching over 7 bases. Germline CDR1 LNHDA, CDR2 SQIVND (reference sequence). V was pared by 6 bases and J by 5 bases, with 6 bases of the junction left unmatched. The CDR3 length is 14 residues. The CDR3 loop is CASSRQGRNEKLFF. The DNA of the CDR3 is TGTGCCAGTAGCCGACAGGGCAGGAATGAAAAACTGTTTTTT.

J is TRBJ1-6 and V is TRBV7-2; tentative D call: TRBD1 (5 bases). Trimming took off 5 bases at V and 11 bases at J, with 19 bases between the two ends. From germline, CDR1 is SGHTA and CDR2 FQGNSA. CDR3 length equals 15 residues. The CDR3, as DNA: TGTGCCAGCAGCCCCCGGCAGGGAAGCTTGGCACCCCTCCACTTT. Protein sequence: CASSPRQGSLAPLHF.

The rearrangement uses TRBV19 and TRBJ1-1; the match to TRBD1 covers 8 bases. The germline V gene has CDR1 LNHDA and CDR2 SQIVND (reference sequence). The CDR3 totals 15 residues. The V segment lost 5 bases and the J segment 0 bases; nucleotides outside the gene matches: 5. The CDR3 DNA reads as TGTGCCAGTAGTCTCGGACAGGGCCTGAACACTGAAGCTTTCTTT. Translation gives CASSLGQGLNTEAFF.

The gene calls are TRBV21-1 and TRBJ1-2; TRBD1, the table's D call, was not compared with the DNA. TRBV21-1 is a known pseudogene. The CDR3 runs to 17 residues. The CDR3 spells CASIKLSSGWAAYGYTF. The CDR3 nucleotides read TGTGCCAGCATCAAACTATCCTCAGGGTGGGCTGCCTATGGCTACACCTTC.

In its sample, this clone was seen a few times. The genes are TRBV7-6 and TRBJ2-5; TRBD1 matches at 7 bases. Germline V gene sequence: CDR1 SGHVS, CDR2 FNYEAQ. The CDR3 covers 14 residues. The V and J ends lost 3 bases and 2 bases, in that order; junction bases with no gene match: 3. In DNA, the CDR3 is TGTGCCAGCAGCTTCGGACAGGTTCAAGAGACCCAGTACTTC. Its protein product is CASSFGQVQETQYF. Using reference TRBV7-6 and TRBJ2-5 for the parts outside the CDR3, the full variable domain is GAGVSQSPRYKVTKRGQDVALRCDPISGHVSLYWYRQALGQGPEFLTYFNYEAQQDKSGLPNDRFSAERPEGSISTLTIQRTEQRDSAMYRCASSFGQVQETQYFGPGTRLLVL.

The V and J genes are TRBV6-5 and TRBJ2-7; no firm D call. Germline lookup yields CDR1 MNHEY and CDR2 SVGAGI. V was cut by 3 bases and J by 0 bases, with 3 bases left in between. The CDR3 covers 12 residues. This chain's CDR3 is CASSYNSYEQYF. The CDR3 nucleotides are TGTGCCAGCAGTTATAACTCCTACGAGCAGTACTTC.

The rearrangement joins TRBV28 to TRBJ2-7; maybe TRBD2 (6 bases). Germline V CDR1 and CDR2: MDHEN, SYDVKM. V lost 2 bases and J lost 5, with 16 bases in between. This CDR3 spans 15 amino acids. DNA of the CDR3: TGTGCCAGCAGTTTACAAACGGGCGGCGGGGACGAGCAGTACTTC. Translated, it gives CASSLQTGGGDEQYF. Drawing the rest from reference TRBV28 and TRBJ2-7, the complete variable domain is DVKVTQSSRYLVKRTGEKVFLECVQDMDHENMFWYRQDPGLGLRLIYFSYDVKMKEKGDIPEGYSVSREKKERFSLILESASTNQTSMYLCASSLQTGGGDEQYFGPGTRLTVT.

The chain carries TRBV5-8 and TRBJ2-1, with 8 bases identical to TRBD2. Germline V gene data show CDR1 as SGHTS and CDR2 as YDEGEE. V shed 2 bases, J shed 3 bases, and the junction held 10 bases outside the gene matches. The CDR3 sequence is 17 residues long. CDR3 region: CASSLELAAENYNEQFF. Here the CDR3 DNA reads TGTGCCAGCAGCTTAGAACTAGCGGCGGAGAACTACAATGAGCAGTTCTTC.

The chain combines TRBV11-2 with TRBJ2-7; D not resolved. The CDR3 spans 15 residues. V was cut by 2 bases and J by 3 bases, with 14 bases left in between. Germline CDR1 reads SGHAT; CDR2 reads FQNNGV. CDR3 residues: CASSLSPAQSYEQYF. CDR3 DNA sequence: TGTGCCAGCAGCTTATCCCCCGCACAGAGCTACGAGCAGTACTTC.

The chain joins TRBV18 to TRBJ2-5, with 9 bases lining up with TRBD2. CDR3 length: 16 amino acids. The germline gives CDR1 KGHSH, CDR2 LQKENI. After removal of 4 bases from V and 6 bases from J, the junction contained 12 bases not matched to a gene. The CDR3 DNA follows: TGTGCCAGCTCACTTCCGACTAGCGGCGGGCGGAAGACCCAGTACTTC. Its protein is CASSLPTSGGRKTQYF.

V gene TRBV5-1 combines with J gene TRBJ2-1; the match to TRBD2 covers 8 bases. Germline V gene lookup returns CDR1 SGHRS and CDR2 YFSETQ. The trim removed 3 bases at V and 0 bases at J, leaving 8 bases unmatched. The CDR3 is 17 amino acids. CDR3 protein: CASSSRAGTSSYNEQFF. The CDR3 DNA reads TGCGCCAGCAGCTCCCGAGCGGGGACTAGCTCCTACAATGAGCAGTTCTTC.

The chain joins TRBV5-1 to TRBJ2-7; TRBD2 matches 13 bases. Germline CDR1 SGHRS, CDR2 YFSETQ. J gave up 3 bases and V 5 bases, and 5 bases lay outside the gene matches. This CDR3 region has 15 residues. The CDR3 region has the DNA TGCGCCAGCAGGGGGGGACTAGCGGGAAACTACGAGCAGTACTTC. Protein: CASRGGLAGNYEQYF. The variable domain in full, with the rest retrieved from reference TRBV5-1 and TRBJ2-7, is KAGVTQTPRYLIKTRGQQVTLSCSPISGHRSVSWYQQTPGQGLQFLFEYFSETQRNKGNFPGRFSGRQFSNSRSEMNVSTLELGDSALYLCASRGGLAGNYEQYFGPGTRLTVT.

The chain recombines TRBV4-1 with TRBJ1-1; TRBD1 might be the D (5 bases). There are 15 residues in the CDR3. CDR1 and CDR2 from the germline V gene are MGHRA and YSYEKL. V gave up 1 base and J gave up 5 bases, with 14 bases separating them. The CDR3 protein is CASSQASAGQTEAFF. For the CDR3, the DNA is TGCGCCAGCAGCCAAGCTTCGGCAGGGCAAACTGAAGCTTTCTTT.

The chain recombines TRBV29-1 with TRBJ1-1, with D uncertain. In germline, CDR1 is SQVTM, CDR2 ANQGSEA. V shed 4 bases and J shed 3 bases, with 9 bases lying between them. This CDR3 has 12 amino acids. The CDR3 loop reads CSVAPRDTEAFF. The DNA for the CDR3 is TGCAGCGTTGCACCGAGGGACACTGAAGCTTTCTTT.

The V and J genes are TRBV10-3 and TRBJ2-1, with 9 bases matching TRBD1. Germline CDR1 and CDR2: ENHRY and SYGVKD. CDR3 length equals 15 residues. Trimming removed 3 bases from V and 5 bases from J; junction bases left unmatched: 5. DNA for the CDR3: TGTGCCATCAGTGATCCGGGACAGGGCGACAATGAGCAGTTCTTC. This encodes CAISDPGQGDNEQFF.

The chain has TRBV6-1 and TRBJ2-2; tentatively, D is TRBD2 (5 bases). Trimming pared 4 bases from V and 2 bases from J, leaving 14 bases between. The CDR3 has 16 amino acids. The germline V gene has CDR1 MNHNS and CDR2 SASEGT. DNA for the CDR3: TGTGCCAGCAGTGGGCGGGCAGGAACTAACACCGGGGAGCTGTTTTTT. This codes for CASSGRAGTNTGELFF.